This TCR beta chain was sequenced for a study of blood T cell repertoires in COVID-19. Background on the study: Recovered participants had two consecutive negative NP/OP PCR tests, healthcare professional clearance, or symptom resolution. The analysed material was cDNA or gDNA that came from T cells, B-cell-depleted T cells, or PBMCs.

Participants, roughly 18 to 89 years old, spanned fewer than 25 US areas. The CDR3 length is 12 residues. The V gene's germline CDR1 is SGHTA and CDR2 FQGNSA. The V and J ends lost 3 bases and 11 bases respectively, with 13 bases between them. Measured with immunoSEQ multiplex PCR; TCRdb has only the in-frame clones, and not every one. The table has 250,000 to 350,000 clones, roughly 91% seen once; the top ten hold 2% to 2.5%. Sequenced material: PBMCs or T cells enriched from blood (not recorded which). The J gene is TRBJ1-1, the V gene TRBV7-2; the D gene is possibly TRBD1 (5 bases). The receptor comes from a woman between 55 and 75 years old in a cohort exposed to, infected with or recovered from COVID-19 (not recorded which). The CDR3 nucleotides read TGTGCCAGCAGCTTCTATCAGGGTGAGGCTTTCTTT. This codes for CASSFYQGEAFF.